The rows below give T cell receptor beta chains drawn from one sample of a study of blood T cell repertoires in COVID-19. Data came from immunoSEQ multiplex PCR; TCRdb stores just in-frame clones and leaves some out. The table includes about 180,000 clones, around 88% detected once. The sample was peripheral blood. These receptors came from a woman aged 25-40 years with acute or convalescent COVID-19. Both conserved end residues are part of each CDR3. The D gene is left open where the match is weak. Expanded clones are given a class, and other clones once, few, many or no size at all.

DNA: TGTGCCATCAGTGAACGACAGGGGGGCAATCAGCCCCAGCATTTT
CDR3: CAISERQGGNQPQHF
size: .
J: TRBJ1-5
V: TRBV10-3
D: TRBD1

DNA: TGTGCCAGCAGTGCTGGGACTAGCGGTTCCACAGATACGCAGTATTTT
CDR3: CASSAGTSGSTDTQYF
size: .
J: TRBJ2-3
V: TRBV27
D: TRBD2

DNA: TGCGCCAGCAGTCCCCAAACGGGTTACGAGCAGTACTTC
CDR3: CASSPQTGYEQYF
size: .
J: TRBJ2-7
V: TRBV5-1
D: .

DNA: TGTGCCTGGAGAAGGGACAAATCCTACGAGCAGTACTTC
CDR3: CAWRRDKSYEQYF
size: once
J: TRBJ2-7
V: TRBV30
D: .

DNA: TGCGCCAGCAGCCAAGAACCGGGACTCCTAGCCAAAAACATTCAGTACTTC
CDR3: CASSQEPGLLAKNIQYF
size: .
J: TRBJ2-4
V: TRBV4-1
D: .

DNA: TGTGCCAGCAGCGTAATGGGACTGGAAGGGAACACCATATATTTT
CDR3: CASSVMGLEGNTIYF
size: .
J: TRBJ1-3
V: TRBV9
D: .

DNA: TGCGCCAGCAGCCAAAGACTAGTCGAGGATGAGCAGTTCTTC
CDR3: CASSQRLVEDEQFF
size: .
J: TRBJ2-1
V: TRBV5-1
D: .

DNA: TGTGCCAGCTCCGGGGGAGCCAAAAACATTCAGTACTTC
CDR3: CASSGGAKNIQYF
size: .
J: TRBJ2-4
V: TRBV18
D: .

DNA: TGTGCCAGCAGTTTGGGACAGGGGACGGGTCAGCCCCAGCATTTT
CDR3: CASSLGQGTGQPQHF
size: .
J: TRBJ1-5
V: TRBV28
D: TRBD1

DNA: TGTGCCACCAGTGATCACTCTAGCGGGAGCCACAATGAGCAGTTCTTC
CDR3: CATSDHSSGSHNEQFF
size: .
J: TRBJ2-1
V: TRBV24-1
D: TRBD2

DNA: TGTGCCAGCAGCCCGCTTGATGGACTAGCGGGAAAAACCGGGGAGCTGTTTTTT
CDR3: CASSPLDGLAGKTGELFF
size: .
J: TRBJ2-2
V: TRBV11-2
D: TRBD2

DNA: TGTGCCACCCGCCCTAAGCGGGCTGAAGCTTTCTTT
CDR3: CATRPKRAEAFF
size: .
J: TRBJ1-1
V: TRBV2
D: .

DNA: TGTGCCAGCAGCCAAGAACCTACGGGAGGGGGGACAGATACGCAGTATTTT
CDR3: CASSQEPTGGGTDTQYF
size: .
J: TRBJ2-3
V: TRBV4-2
D: TRBD2

DNA: TGTGCCTGGAGTTGGGACAGGGGCAATCAGCCCCAGCATTTT
CDR3: CAWSWDRGNQPQHF
size: once
J: TRBJ1-5
V: TRBV30
D: TRBD1

DNA: TGTGCCAGCAGCCCGCCGGGGTGGGTCCATACTGAGCAGTTCTTC
CDR3: CASSPPGWVHTEQFF
size: .
J: TRBJ2-1
V: TRBV7-2
D: .

DNA: TGTGCCAGCAGCCAAGGGTGGGCTAGCGGGGAGACCCAGTACTTC
CDR3: CASSQGWASGETQYF
size: .
J: TRBJ2-5
V: TRBV4-2
D: TRBD2

DNA: TGTGCCAGCAGCCCGACAGGCCATGAGACCCAGTACTTC
CDR3: CASSPTGHETQYF
size: .
J: TRBJ2-5
V: TRBV3-1/TRBV3-2
D: .

DNA: TGTGCCAGCAGCGTAGTGGGCGTCCTAGCGCCCACAGATACGCAGTATTTT
CDR3: CASSVVGVLAPTDTQYF
size: once
J: TRBJ2-3
V: TRBV9
D: .

DNA: TGTGCCAGCTCATTCGGGGGGCGGACCACAGATACGCAGTATTTT
CDR3: CASSFGGRTTDTQYF
size: .
J: TRBJ2-3
V: TRBV5-4
D: .

DNA: TGTGCCAGCAGCTTGGTGGCAGGGAATAGAGAGACCCAGTACTTC
CDR3: CASSLVAGNRETQYF
size: .
J: TRBJ2-5
V: TRBV5-4
D: .

DNA: TGTGCCAGTAGTACACGGGACAGGGTACAAGAGACCCAGTACTTC
CDR3: CASSTRDRVQETQYF
size: .
J: TRBJ2-5
V: TRBV19
D: TRBD1

DNA: TGTGCCAGCTCACCGGGCCAAGGAGGGTCAGAGACCCAGTACTTC
CDR3: CASSPGQGGSETQYF
size: .
J: TRBJ2-5
V: TRBV18
D: .

DNA: TGTGCCGGATGGAGGGCCGGAGGTATGGATACGCAGTATTTT
CDR3: CAGWRAGGMDTQYF
size: .
J: TRBJ2-3
V: TRBV30
D: .

DNA: TGTGCCAGCAGCCAGGCGGGAGTAAGGGAGCAGTACTTC
CDR3: CASSQAGVREQYF
size: .
J: TRBJ2-7
V: TRBV3-1/TRBV3-2
D: TRBD2

DNA: TGTGCCAGCAGCCAAGATCTGGGGCCCTACGAGCAGTACTTC
CDR3: CASSQDLGPYEQYF
size: .
J: TRBJ2-7
V: TRBV4-2
D: .

DNA: TGTGCCAGCTCACAACCCGGTGATGAGCAGTTCTTC
CDR3: CASSQPGDEQFF
size: .
J: TRBJ2-1
V: TRBV18
D: .

DNA: TGTGCCAGCAGCTTATCGCGGAATACCTACGAGCAGTACTTC
CDR3: CASSLSRNTYEQYF
size: .
J: TRBJ2-7
V: TRBV11-2
D: .

DNA: TGTGCCAGCAGTACTACAGGGGCCTATGGCTACACCTTC
CDR3: CASSTTGAYGYTF
size: .
J: TRBJ1-2
V: TRBV28
D: TRBD1

DNA: TGTGCCAGCGGGACAGGGCCATACACTGAAGCTTTCTTT
CDR3: CASGTGPYTEAFF
size: .
J: TRBJ1-1
V: TRBV6-5
D: TRBD1

DNA: TGCGCCAGCAGCTTGGAGGACAGCAAGTACAATGAGCAGTTCTTC
CDR3: CASSLEDSKYNEQFF
size: .
J: TRBJ2-1
V: TRBV5-1
D: .

DNA: TGTGCCAGCAGTCCGACAGGAGCCAAAAACATTCAGTACTTC
CDR3: CASSPTGAKNIQYF
size: .
J: TRBJ2-4
V: TRBV6-5
D: .

DNA: TGTGCCAGCAGCCGGCAGGGAGGCACTGAAGCTTTCTTT
CDR3: CASSRQGGTEAFF
size: .
J: TRBJ1-1
V: TRBV3-1/TRBV3-2
D: .

DNA: TGTGCCAGCAAGGTGGGGGAGGTACCCGAGCAGTACTTC
CDR3: CASKVGEVPEQYF
size: .
J: TRBJ2-7
V: TRBV6-5
D: .

DNA: TGTGCCAGCAGTGAGACAGGGGGCTCCTACAATGAGCAGTTCTTC
CDR3: CASSETGGSYNEQFF
size: .
J: TRBJ2-1
V: TRBV2
D: TRBD1

DNA: TGTGCCAGCAGCTTCGGACTAGCGGGAGCGACAGATACGCAGTATTTT
CDR3: CASSFGLAGATDTQYF
size: .
J: TRBJ2-3
V: TRBV5-6
D: TRBD2

DNA: TGTGCCAGCGGGGCAGGGATCTCGAGAAAACTGTTTTTT
CDR3: CASGAGISRKLFF
size: .
J: TRBJ1-4
V: TRBV27
D: .

DNA: TGTGCCACCTTACCCATGGGAGGCTCCACTGAAGCTTTCTTT
CDR3: CATLPMGGSTEAFF
size: .
J: TRBJ1-1
V: TRBV19
D: .

DNA: TGTGCCAGCTCACCCGGGGGGACAGGGTACGAGCAGTACTTC
CDR3: CASSPGGTGYEQYF
size: .
J: TRBJ2-7
V: TRBV18
D: TRBD1

DNA: TGTGCCAGCAGTTTAGACAGCTACGAGCAGTACTTC
CDR3: CASSLDSYEQYF
size: .
J: TRBJ2-7
V: TRBV28
D: .

DNA: TGTGCCATCAGTGATAGCGGGAGTGGAGGCATTCAGTACTTC
CDR3: CAISDSGSGGIQYF
size: .
J: TRBJ2-4
V: TRBV10-3
D: TRBD2

DNA: TGCGCCAGCAGCTTGGTGGACGGGGAAAACTATGGCTACACCTTC
CDR3: CASSLVDGENYGYTF
size: .
J: TRBJ1-2
V: TRBV5-1
D: .

DNA: TGTGCCAGCAGCTTGGATAGCGGGTATAATGAGCAGTTCTTC
CDR3: CASSLDSGYNEQFF
size: .
J: TRBJ2-1
V: TRBV5-4
D: TRBD2

DNA: TGTGCCTGGAGTGTATTGCAGGGCTTTAACGGCTACACCTTC
CDR3: CAWSVLQGFNGYTF
size: .
J: TRBJ1-2
V: TRBV30
D: .